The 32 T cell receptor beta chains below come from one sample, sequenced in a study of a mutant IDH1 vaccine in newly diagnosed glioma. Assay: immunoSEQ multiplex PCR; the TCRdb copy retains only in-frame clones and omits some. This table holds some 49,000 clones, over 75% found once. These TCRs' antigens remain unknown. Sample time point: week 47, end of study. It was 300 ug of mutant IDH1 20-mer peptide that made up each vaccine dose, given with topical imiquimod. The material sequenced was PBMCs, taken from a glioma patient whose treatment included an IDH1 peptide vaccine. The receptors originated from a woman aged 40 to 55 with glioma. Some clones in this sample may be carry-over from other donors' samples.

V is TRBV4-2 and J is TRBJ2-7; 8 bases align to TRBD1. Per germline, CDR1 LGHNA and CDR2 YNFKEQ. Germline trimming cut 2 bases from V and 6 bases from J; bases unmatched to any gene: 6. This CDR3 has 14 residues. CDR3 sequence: CASSQYRGTGEQYF. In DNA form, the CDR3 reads TGTGCCAGCAGCCAATACAGGGGGACTGGCGAGCAGTACTTC.

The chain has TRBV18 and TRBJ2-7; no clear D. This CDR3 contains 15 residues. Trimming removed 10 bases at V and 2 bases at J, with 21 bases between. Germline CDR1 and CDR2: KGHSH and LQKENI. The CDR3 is CATTSTATLAYEQYF. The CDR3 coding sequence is TGTGCCACCACTTCGACCGCAACACTCGCCTACGAGCAGTACTTC.

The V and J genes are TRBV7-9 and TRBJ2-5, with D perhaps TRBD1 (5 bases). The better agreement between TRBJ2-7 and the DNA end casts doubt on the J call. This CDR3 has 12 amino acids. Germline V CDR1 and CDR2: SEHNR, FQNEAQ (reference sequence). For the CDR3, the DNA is TGTGCCAGCACCGGACAAACCTACGAGCAGTACTTC. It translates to CASTGQTYEQYF.

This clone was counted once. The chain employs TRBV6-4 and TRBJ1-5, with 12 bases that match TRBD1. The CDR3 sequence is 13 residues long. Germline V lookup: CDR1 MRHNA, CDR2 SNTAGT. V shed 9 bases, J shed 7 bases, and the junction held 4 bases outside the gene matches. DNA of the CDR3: TGTGCCAGTGGGACAGGGGGCAGCCAGCCCCAGCATTTT. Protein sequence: CASGTGGSQPQHF.

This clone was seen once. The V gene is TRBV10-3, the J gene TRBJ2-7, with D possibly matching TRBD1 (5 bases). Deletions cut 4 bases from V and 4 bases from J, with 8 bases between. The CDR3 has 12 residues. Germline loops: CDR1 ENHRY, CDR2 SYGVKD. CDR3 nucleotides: TGTGCCATCAGTGGTCAGGGATACGAGCAGTACTTC. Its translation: CAISGQGYEQYF.

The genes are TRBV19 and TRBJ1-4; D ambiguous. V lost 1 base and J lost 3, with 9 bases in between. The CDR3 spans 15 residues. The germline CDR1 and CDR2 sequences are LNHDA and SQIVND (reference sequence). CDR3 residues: CASSIGGLANEKLFF. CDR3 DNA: TGTGCCAGTAGTATAGGAGGGCTGGCTAATGAAAAACTGTTTTTT.

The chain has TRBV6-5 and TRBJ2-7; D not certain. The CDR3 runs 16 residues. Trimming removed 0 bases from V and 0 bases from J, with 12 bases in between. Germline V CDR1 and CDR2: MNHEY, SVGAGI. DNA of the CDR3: TGTGCCAGCAGTTACTCGAGTGGCCGGGTCTCCTACGAGCAGTACTTC. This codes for CASSYSSGRVSYEQYF.

The DNA for the CDR3 is TGTGCCAGCAGCGCACAGGCTACCGGGGAGCTGTTTTTT. Translated, it gives CASSAQATGELFF. The chain links TRBV9 to TRBJ2-2, with D tentatively TRBD1 (5 bases). The V end was cut by 3 bases, the J end by 5 bases, with 8 bases between. The CDR3 totals 13 residues. The germline CDR1 and CDR2 sequences are SGDLS and YYNGEE.

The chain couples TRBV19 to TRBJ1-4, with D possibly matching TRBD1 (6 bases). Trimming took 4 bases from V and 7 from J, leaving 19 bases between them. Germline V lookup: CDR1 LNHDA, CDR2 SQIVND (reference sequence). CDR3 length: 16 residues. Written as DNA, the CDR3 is TGTGCCAGTAGTACCTTCCGGGACACCGGACTTGAAAAACTGTTTTTT. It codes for CASSTFRDTGLEKLFF.

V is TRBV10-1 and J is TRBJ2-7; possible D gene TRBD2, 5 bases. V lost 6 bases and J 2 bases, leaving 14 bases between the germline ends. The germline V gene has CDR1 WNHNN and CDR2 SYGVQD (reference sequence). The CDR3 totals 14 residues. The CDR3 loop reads CASRRVETTYEQYF. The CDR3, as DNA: TGCGCCAGCAGGAGGGTGGAGACAACCTACGAGCAGTACTTC.

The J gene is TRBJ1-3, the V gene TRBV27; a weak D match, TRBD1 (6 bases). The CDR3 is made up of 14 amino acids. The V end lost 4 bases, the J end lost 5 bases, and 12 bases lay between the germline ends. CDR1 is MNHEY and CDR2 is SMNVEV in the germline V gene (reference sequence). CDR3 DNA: TGTGCCAGCAGTTCAACAGGGCTTCGAAACACCATATATTTT. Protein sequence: CASSSTGLRNTIYF.

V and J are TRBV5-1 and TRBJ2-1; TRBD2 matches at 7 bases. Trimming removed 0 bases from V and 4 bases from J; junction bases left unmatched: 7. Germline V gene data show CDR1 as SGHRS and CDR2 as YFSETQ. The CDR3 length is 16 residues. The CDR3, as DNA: TGCGCCAGCAGCTTGGGACGCGGGGGAGGTTACAATGAGCAGTTCTTC. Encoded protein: CASSLGRGGGYNEQFF. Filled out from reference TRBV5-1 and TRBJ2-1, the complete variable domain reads KAGVTQTPRYLIKTRGQQVTLSCSPISGHRSVSWYQQTPGQGLQFLFEYFSETQRNKGNFPGRFSGRQFSNSRSEMNVSTLELGDSALYLCASSLGRGGGYNEQFFGPGTRLTVL.

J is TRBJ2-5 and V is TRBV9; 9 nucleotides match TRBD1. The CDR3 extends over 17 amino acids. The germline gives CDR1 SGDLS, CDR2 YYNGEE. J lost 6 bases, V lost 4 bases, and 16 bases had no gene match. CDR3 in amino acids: CASSRGTGNDVVQTQYF. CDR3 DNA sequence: TGTGCCAGCAGCCGAGGGACAGGGAATGATGTCGTACAGACCCAGTACTTC.

The CDR3 protein is CASSARQGEEQYF. CDR3 sequence (DNA): TGTGCCAGCAGCGCCAGACAGGGGGAAGAGCAGTACTTC. The gene calls are TRBV9 and TRBJ2-7; 9 bases are a match to TRBD1. The germline V gene encodes CDR1 SGDLS and CDR2 YYNGEE. The CDR3 is made up of 13 amino acids. After removal of 3 bases from V and 7 bases from J, the junction contained 5 bases not matched to a gene.

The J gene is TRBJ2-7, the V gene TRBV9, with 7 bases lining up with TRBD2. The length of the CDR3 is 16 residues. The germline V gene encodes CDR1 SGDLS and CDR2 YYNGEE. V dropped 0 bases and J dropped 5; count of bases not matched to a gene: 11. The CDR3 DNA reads TGTGCCAGCAGCGTAGAGGCAAGTGGGGGGGACCACGAGCAGTACTTC. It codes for CASSVEASGGDHEQYF.

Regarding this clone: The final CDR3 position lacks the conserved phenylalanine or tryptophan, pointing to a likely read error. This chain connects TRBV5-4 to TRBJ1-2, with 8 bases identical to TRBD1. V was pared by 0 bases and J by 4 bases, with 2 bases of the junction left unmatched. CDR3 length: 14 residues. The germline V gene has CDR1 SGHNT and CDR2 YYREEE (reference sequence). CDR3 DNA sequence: TGTGCCAGCAGCTTGGACAGGGGGTCCTATGGCTACACCCTC. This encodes CASSLDRGSYGYTL.

The CDR3 bases are TGTGCCAGTAGAACTTTGGCAGGGACTAACTATGGCTACACCTTC. The encoded protein is CASRTLAGTNYGYTF. The chain is built from TRBV19 and TRBJ1-2; TRBD1 is a possible D gene (5 bases). This CDR3 has 15 amino acids. The germline V gene has CDR1 LNHDA and CDR2 SQIVND (reference sequence). Trimming took 6 bases from V and 0 from J, leaving 14 bases between them.

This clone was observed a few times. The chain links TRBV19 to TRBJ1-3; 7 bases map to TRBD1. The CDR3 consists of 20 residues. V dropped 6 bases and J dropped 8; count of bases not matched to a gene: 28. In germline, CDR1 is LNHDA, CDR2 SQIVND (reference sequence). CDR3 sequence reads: CASRASTTPGQTNLVDTIYF. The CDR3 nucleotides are TGTGCCAGTAGAGCCTCAACCACCCCGGGACAGACTAATCTTGTGGACACCATATATTTT.

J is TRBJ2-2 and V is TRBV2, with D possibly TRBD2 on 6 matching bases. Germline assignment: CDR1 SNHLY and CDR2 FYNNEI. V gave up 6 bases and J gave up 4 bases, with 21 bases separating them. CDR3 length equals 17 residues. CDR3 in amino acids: CASRAKWGGTTTGELFF. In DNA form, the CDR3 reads TGTGCCAGCAGGGCGAAATGGGGCGGGACGACCACCGGGGAGCTGTTTTTT.

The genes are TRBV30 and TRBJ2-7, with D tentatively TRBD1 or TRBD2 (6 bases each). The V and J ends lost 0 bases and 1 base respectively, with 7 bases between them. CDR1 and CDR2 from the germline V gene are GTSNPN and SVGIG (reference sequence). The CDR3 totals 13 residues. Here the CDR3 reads CAWSVGGSYEQYF. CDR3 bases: TGTGCCTGGAGTGTAGGGGGGTCCTACGAGCAGTACTTC.

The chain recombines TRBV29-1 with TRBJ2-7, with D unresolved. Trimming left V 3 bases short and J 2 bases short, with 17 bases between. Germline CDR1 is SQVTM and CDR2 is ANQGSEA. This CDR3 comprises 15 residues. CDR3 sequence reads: CSVEAGFPDTYEQYF. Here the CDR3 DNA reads TGCAGCGTTGAGGCCGGCTTCCCCGACACCTACGAGCAGTACTTC.

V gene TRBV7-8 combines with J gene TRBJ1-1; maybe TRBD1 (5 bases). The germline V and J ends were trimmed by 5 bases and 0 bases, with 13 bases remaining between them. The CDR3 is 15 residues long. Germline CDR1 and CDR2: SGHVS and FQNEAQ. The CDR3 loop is CASSPGGGMNTEAFF. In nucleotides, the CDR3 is TGTGCCAGCAGCCCCGGGGGGGGGATGAACACTGAAGCTTTCTTT.

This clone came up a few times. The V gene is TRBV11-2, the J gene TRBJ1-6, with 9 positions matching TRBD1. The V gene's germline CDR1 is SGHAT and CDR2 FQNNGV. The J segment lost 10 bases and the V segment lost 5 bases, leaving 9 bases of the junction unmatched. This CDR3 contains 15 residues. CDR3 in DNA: TGTGCCAGCAGCCTCCGGGACAGGGAGGAATCACCCCTCCACTTT. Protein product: CASSLRDREESPLHF.

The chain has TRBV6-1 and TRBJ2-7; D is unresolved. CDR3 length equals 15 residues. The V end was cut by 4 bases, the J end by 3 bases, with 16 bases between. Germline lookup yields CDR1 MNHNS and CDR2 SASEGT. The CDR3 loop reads CASSGPGPHYYEQYF. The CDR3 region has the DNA TGTGCCAGCAGTGGGCCCGGACCACACTACTACGAGCAGTACTTC.

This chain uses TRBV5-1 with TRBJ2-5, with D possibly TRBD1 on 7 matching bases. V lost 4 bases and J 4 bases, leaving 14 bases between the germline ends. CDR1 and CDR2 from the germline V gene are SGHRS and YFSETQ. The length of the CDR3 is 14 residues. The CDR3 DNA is TGCGCCAGCAGCCCCAGACAGGGAGGAGAGACCCAGTACTTC. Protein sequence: CASSPRQGGETQYF.

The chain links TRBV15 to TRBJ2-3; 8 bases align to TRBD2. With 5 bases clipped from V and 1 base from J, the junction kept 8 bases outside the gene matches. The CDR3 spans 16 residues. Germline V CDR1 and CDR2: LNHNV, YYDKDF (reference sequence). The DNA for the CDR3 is TGTGCCACCAGCCCTTCCCGGCGGGGGGGCACAGATACGCAGTATTTT. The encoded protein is CATSPSRRGGTDTQYF. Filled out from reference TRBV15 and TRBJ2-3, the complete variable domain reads DAMVIQNPRYQVTQFGKPVTLSCSQTLNHNVMYWYQQKSSQAPKLLFHYYDKDFNNEADTPDNFQSRRPNTSFCFLDIRSPGLGDTAMYLCATSPSRRGGTDTQYFGPGTRLTVL.

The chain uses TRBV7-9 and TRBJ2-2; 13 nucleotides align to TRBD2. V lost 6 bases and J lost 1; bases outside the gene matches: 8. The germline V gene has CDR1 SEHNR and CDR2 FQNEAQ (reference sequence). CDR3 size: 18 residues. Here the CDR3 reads CASSPRTSGGRNTGELFF. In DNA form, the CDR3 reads TGTGCCAGCAGTCCCCGGACTAGCGGGGGCCGGAACACCGGGGAGCTGTTTTTT.

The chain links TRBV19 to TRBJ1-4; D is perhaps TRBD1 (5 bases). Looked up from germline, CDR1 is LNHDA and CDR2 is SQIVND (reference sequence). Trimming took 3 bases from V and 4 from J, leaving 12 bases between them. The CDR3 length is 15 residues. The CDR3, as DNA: TGTGCCAGTAGTATGGTAACAGGAGTTAATGAAAAACTGTTTTTT. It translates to CASSMVTGVNEKLFF.

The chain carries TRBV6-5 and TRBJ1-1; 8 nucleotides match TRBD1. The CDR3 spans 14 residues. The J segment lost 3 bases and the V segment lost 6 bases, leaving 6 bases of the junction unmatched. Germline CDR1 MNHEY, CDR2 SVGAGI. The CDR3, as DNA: TGTGCCAGCAGGCTACAGGGGGGGTACACTGAAGCTTTCTTT. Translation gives CASRLQGGYTEAFF.

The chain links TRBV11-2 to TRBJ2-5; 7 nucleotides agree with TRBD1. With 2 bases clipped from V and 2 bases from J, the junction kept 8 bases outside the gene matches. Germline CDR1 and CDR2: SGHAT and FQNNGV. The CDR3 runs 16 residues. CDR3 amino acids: CASSLLGQTGQETQYF. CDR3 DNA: TGTGCCAGCAGCTTACTGGGACAGACAGGTCAAGAGACCCAGTACTTC.

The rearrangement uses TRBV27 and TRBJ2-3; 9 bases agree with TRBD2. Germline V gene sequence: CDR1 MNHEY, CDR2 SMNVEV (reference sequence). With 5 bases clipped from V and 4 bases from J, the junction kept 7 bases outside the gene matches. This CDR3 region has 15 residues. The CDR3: CASSPRGGGADTQYF. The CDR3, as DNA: TGTGCCAGCAGTCCCCGGGGCGGGGGGGCAGATACGCAGTATTTT.

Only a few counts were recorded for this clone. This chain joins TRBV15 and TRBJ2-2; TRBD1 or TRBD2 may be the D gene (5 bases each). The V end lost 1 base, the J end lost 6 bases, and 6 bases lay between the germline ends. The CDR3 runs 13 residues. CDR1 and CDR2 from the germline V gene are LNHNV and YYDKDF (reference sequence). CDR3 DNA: TGTGCCACCAGCAGAGGGGACCCCGGGGAGCTGTTTTTT. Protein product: CATSRGDPGELFF.